These 11 T cell receptor beta chains were all obtained from the same sample, sequenced in a study of OX40 agonist ivuxolimab in advanced cancers. Profiled with immunoSEQ multiplex PCR; TCRdb holds only in-frame clones, not every one. Of more than 45,000 clones listed, about three quarters are singletons. The starting material was CD4+ or CD8+ T cells sorted from blood, obtained in a trial of the OX40 agonist ivuxolimab. Source of these receptors: an adult with an advanced solid tumor such as melanoma, head and neck, liver or kidney cancer.

V and J are TRBV19 and TRBJ1-2; D gene unclear. V was shortened by 3 bases and J by 2 bases, with 10 bases between the two germline ends. Germline V gives CDR1 LNHDA, CDR2 SQIVND (reference sequence). The CDR3 covers 14 residues. Here the CDR3 reads CASSIPGLNYGYTF. As DNA, the CDR3 is TGTGCCAGTAGTATTCCGGGCCTCAACTATGGCTACACCTTC.

The V gene is TRBV19, the J gene TRBJ2-7; D gene ambiguous. This CDR3 is 14 amino acids long. The ends were cut back, 6 bases at V and 2 bases at J, with 14 bases in the middle. Germline V gene sequence: CDR1 LNHDA, CDR2 SQIVND (reference sequence). CDR3 nucleotides: TGTGCCAGTAGGACGGGCGATCACACCTACGAGCAGTACTTC. Its protein is CASRTGDHTYEQYF. The complete variable domain, with remaining parts taken from reference TRBV19 and TRBJ2-7, reads DGGITQSPKYLFRKEGQNVTLSCEQNLNHDAMYWYRQDPGQGLRLIYYSQIVNDFQKGDIAEGYSVSREKKESFPLTVTSAQKNPTAFYLCASRTGDHTYEQYFGPGTRLTVT.

CDR3 protein: CASSPSGGNQPQHF. The CDR3 DNA reads as TGTGCCAGCAGCCCTTCGGGCGGCAATCAGCCCCAGCATTTT. V usage is TRBV7-8 and J usage is TRBJ1-5; D is uncertain. V was pared by 5 bases and J by 2 bases, with 10 bases between. Germline V lookup: CDR1 SGHVS, CDR2 FQNEAQ. There are 14 residues in the CDR3.

This clone was recorded once. The rearrangement uses TRBV7-9 and TRBJ2-5; 7 bases match TRBD2. Germline V lookup: CDR1 SEHNR, CDR2 FQNEAQ (reference sequence). The CDR3 consists of 15 residues. Unmatched junction bases numbered 9, after V lost 4 bases and J lost 4 bases. The CDR3 is CASSSAGVSGETQYF. CDR3 DNA sequence: TGTGCCAGCAGCTCTGCGGGGGTTTCGGGAGAGACCCAGTACTTC.

The chain couples TRBV5-1 to TRBJ1-1, with 12 bases fitting TRBD1. With V trimmed by 4 bases and J by 6 bases, 7 bases remained unmatched. Germline-derived CDR1 and CDR2 are SGHRS and YFSETQ. The CDR3 covers 15 residues. This chain's CDR3 is CASSMGQGATPEAFF. CDR3 nucleotides: TGCGCCAGCAGCATGGGACAGGGGGCGACCCCTGAAGCTTTCTTT.

The rearrangement links TRBV7-2 to TRBJ2-2; unclear D gene. The V gene's germline CDR1 is SGHTA and CDR2 FQGNSA. Trimming took 1 base from V and 3 from J, leaving 3 bases between them. This CDR3 is 13 amino acids long. DNA of the CDR3: TGTGCCAGCAGCTTAGAGTACACCGGGGAGCTGTTTTTT. This translates into CASSLEYTGELFF. The full variable domain, its missing parts supplied by reference TRBV7-2 and TRBJ2-2, is GAGVSQSPSNKVTEKGKDVELRCDPISGHTALYWYRQSLGQGLEFLIYFQGNSAPDKSGLPSDRFSAERTGGSVSTLTIQRTQQEDSAVYLCASSLEYTGELFFGEGSRLTVL.

The chain is built from TRBV27 and TRBJ2-7, with D uncertain. Germline assignment: CDR1 MNHEY and CDR2 SMNVEV (reference sequence). The CDR3 sequence is 15 residues long. The ends were cut back, 2 bases at V and 0 bases at J, with 11 bases in the middle. Here the CDR3 DNA reads TGTGCCAGCAGTTTAACTCCCGTAGGCTCCTACGAGCAGTACTTC. As protein: CASSLTPVGSYEQYF.

The V call is TRBV6-6, the J call TRBJ2-5; D perhaps matches TRBD1 (6 bases). V lost 0 bases and J lost 3, with 11 bases in between. The V gene's germline CDR1 is MNHNY and CDR2 SVGAGI (reference sequence). The CDR3 is 15 amino acids. CDR3 loop: CASSYSGSGEETQYF. In nucleotides, the CDR3 is TGTGCCAGCAGTTACTCTGGGTCAGGGGAAGAGACCCAGTACTTC.

The chain combines TRBV2 with TRBJ2-3; perhaps TRBD1 as D (7 bases). V was shortened by 1 base and J by 10 bases, with 12 bases between the two germline ends. In germline, CDR1 is SNHLY, CDR2 FYNNEI. The CDR3 length is 13 residues. The CDR3 DNA is TGTGCCAGCAGTGAAGTGGGGGGACAGTCGCAGTATTTT. Its protein is CASSEVGGQSQYF.

The chain uses TRBV6-1 and TRBJ2-7; TRBD1 is a possible D gene (5 bases). The CDR3 runs to 16 residues. Deletions cut 2 bases from V and 0 bases from J, with 14 bases between. Per germline, CDR1 MNHNS and CDR2 SASEGT. This chain's CDR3 is CASSELDNGISYEQYF. The CDR3 DNA reads TGTGCCAGCAGTGAATTGGACAACGGAATCTCCTACGAGCAGTACTTC.

In its sample, this clone was seen a few times. This chain joins TRBV21-1 and TRBJ1-2; the D call TRBD1 from the table was never checked on the DNA. TRBV21-1 is a documented pseudogene. This CDR3 is 17 amino acids long. This CDR3 is CASSKGRTGGYNYGYTF. CDR3 DNA sequence: TGTGCCAGCAGCAAAGGTCGGACAGGGGGCTATAACTATGGCTACACCTTC.